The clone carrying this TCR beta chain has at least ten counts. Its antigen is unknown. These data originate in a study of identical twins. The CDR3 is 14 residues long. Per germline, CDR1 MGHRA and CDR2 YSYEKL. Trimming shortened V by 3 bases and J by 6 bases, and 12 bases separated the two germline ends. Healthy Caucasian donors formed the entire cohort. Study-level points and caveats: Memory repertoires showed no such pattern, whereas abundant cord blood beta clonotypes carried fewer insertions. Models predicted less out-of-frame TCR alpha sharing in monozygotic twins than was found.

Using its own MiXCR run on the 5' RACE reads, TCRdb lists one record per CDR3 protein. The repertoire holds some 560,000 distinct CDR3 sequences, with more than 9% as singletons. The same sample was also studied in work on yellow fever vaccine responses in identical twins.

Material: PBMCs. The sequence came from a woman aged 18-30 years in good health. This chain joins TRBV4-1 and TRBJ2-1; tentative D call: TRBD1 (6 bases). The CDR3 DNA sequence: TGCGCCAGCAGCCAGTTACAGGGTAGCAATGAGCAGTTCTTC. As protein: CASSQLQGSNEQFF.